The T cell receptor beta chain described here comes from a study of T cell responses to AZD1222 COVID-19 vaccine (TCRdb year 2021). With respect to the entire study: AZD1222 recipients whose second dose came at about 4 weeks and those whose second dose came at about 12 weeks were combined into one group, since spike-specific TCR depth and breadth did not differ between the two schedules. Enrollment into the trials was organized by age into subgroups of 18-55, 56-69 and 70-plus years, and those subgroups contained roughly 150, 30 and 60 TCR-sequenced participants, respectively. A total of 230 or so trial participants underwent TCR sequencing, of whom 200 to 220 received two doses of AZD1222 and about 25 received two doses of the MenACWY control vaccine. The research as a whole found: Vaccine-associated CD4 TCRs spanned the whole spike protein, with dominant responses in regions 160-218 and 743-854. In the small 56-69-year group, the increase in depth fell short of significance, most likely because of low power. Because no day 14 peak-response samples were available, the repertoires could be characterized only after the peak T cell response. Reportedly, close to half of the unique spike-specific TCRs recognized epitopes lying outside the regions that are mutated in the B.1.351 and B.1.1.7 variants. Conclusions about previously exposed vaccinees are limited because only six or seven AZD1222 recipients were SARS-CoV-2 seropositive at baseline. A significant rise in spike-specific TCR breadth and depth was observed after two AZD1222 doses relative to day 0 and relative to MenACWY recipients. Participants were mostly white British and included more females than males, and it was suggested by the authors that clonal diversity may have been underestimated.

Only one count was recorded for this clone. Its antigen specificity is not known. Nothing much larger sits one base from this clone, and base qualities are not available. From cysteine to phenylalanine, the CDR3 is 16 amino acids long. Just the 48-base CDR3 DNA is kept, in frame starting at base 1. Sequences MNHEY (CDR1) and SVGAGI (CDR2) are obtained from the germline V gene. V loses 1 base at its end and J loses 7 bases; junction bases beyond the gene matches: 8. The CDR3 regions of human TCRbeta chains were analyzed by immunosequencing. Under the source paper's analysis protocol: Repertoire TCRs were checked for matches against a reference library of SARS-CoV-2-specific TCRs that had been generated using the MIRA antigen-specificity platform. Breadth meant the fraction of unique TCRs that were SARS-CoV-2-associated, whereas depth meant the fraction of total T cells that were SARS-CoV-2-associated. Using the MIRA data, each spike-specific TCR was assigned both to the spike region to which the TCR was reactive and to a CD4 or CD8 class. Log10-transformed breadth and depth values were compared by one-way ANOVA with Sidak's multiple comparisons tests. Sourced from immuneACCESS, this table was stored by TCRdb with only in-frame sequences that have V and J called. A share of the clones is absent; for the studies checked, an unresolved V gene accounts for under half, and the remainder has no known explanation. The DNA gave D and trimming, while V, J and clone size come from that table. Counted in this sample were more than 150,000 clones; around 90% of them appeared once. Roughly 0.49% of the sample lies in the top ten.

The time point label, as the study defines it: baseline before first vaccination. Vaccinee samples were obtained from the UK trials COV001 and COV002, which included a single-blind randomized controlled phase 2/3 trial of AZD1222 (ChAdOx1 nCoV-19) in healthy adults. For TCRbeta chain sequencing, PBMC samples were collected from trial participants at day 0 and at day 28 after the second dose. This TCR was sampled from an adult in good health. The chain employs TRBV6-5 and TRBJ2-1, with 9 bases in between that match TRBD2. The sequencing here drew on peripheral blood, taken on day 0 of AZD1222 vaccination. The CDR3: CASSYWRGGRPNEQFF. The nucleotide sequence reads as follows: TGTGCCAGCAGTTACTGGCGGGGGGGGAGACCGAATGAGCAGTTCTTC.